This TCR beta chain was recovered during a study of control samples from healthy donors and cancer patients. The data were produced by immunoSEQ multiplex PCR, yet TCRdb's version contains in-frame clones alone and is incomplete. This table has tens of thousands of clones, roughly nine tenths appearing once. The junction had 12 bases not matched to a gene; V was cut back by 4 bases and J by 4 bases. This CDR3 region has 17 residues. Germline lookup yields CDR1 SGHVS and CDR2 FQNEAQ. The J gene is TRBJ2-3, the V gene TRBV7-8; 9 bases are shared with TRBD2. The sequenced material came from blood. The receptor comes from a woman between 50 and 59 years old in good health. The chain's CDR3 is CASSSAGGPVGADTQYF. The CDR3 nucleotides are TGTGCCAGCAGCTCGGCGGGAGGGCCGGTTGGTGCAGATACGCAGTATTTT.